Below, 22 T cell receptor beta chains from the same sample are listed, as sequenced in a study of blood T cell repertoires in COVID-19. The table came from immunoSEQ multiplex PCR; TCRdb's copy has only in-frame clones and leaves some out. Altogether about 28,000 clones are present, 85% being singletons, with the ten largest covering roughly 24%. The sequencing input was peripheral blood. These receptors were collected from a human donor in a cohort sampled during active COVID-19.

The rearrangement links TRBV10-3 to TRBJ2-5, with 7 bases aligning to TRBD2. Trimming took 7 bases from V and 5 from J; bases not matched to a gene: 7. CDR1 and CDR2 from the germline V gene are ENHRY and SYGVKD. The CDR3 is made up of 13 amino acids. This chain's CDR3 is CAIKLAAGETQYF. The CDR3 DNA sequence: TGTGCCATCAAGCTAGCGGCCGGGGAGACCCAGTACTTC.

The V and J genes are TRBV6-6 and TRBJ1-1; D is unclear. The CDR3 consists of 15 residues. Trimming took 0 bases from V and 3 from J, leaving 11 bases between them. Germline CDR1 MNHNY, CDR2 SVGAGI (reference sequence). The CDR3 region is CASSYSTSRDTEAFF. CDR3 DNA: TGTGCCAGCAGTTACTCGACTAGTAGGGACACTGAAGCTTTCTTT.

The chain links TRBV10-3 to TRBJ1-5, with 12 bases matching TRBD1. The CDR3 has 14 residues. The V gene end was trimmed by 6 bases and the J gene end by 5 bases; junction bases not matched to a gene: 2. Germline values: CDR1 ENHRY, CDR2 SYGVKD. CDR3 loop: CAIRGTGGDQPQHF. DNA of the CDR3: TGTGCCATCAGGGGGACAGGGGGCGATCAGCCCCAGCATTTT.

The V call is TRBV7-6, the J call TRBJ2-1; D is possibly TRBD2 (7 bases). Trimming removed 2 bases from V and 7 bases from J, with 12 bases in between. In germline, CDR1 is SGHVS, CDR2 FNYEAQ. This CDR3 region has 14 residues. The CDR3 loop reads CASSLRGARNEQFF. CDR3 DNA sequence: TGTGCCAGCAGCTTACGGGGGGCCCGGAATGAGCAGTTCTTC.

The gene calls are TRBV6-4 and TRBJ2-3; the match to TRBD2 covers 9 bases. CDR3 length: 14 amino acids. With 2 bases clipped from V and 5 bases from J, the junction kept 2 bases outside the gene matches. The germline V gene encodes CDR1 MRHNA and CDR2 SNTAGT. The CDR3 sequence is CASSDGGGGDTQYF. For the CDR3, the DNA is TGTGCCAGCAGTGACGGCGGGGGGGGAGATACGCAGTATTTT.

The V call is TRBV7-2, the J call TRBJ1-2; 7 bases agree with TRBD1. CDR3 length equals 15 residues. J lost 3 bases, V lost 1 base, and 5 bases had no gene match. Germline V CDR1 and CDR2: SGHTA, FQGNSA. DNA of the CDR3: TGTGCCAGCAGCTTAGTGTCAGGGGGGTACTATGGCTACACCTTC. Protein sequence: CASSLVSGGYYGYTF. Supplemented by reference TRBV7-2 and TRBJ1-2, the full variable domain reads GAGVSQSPSNKVTEKGKDVELRCDPISGHTALYWYRQSLGQGLEFLIYFQGNSAPDKSGLPSDRFSAERTGGSVSTLTIQRTQQEDSAVYLCASSLVSGGYYGYTFGSGTRLTVV.

The rearrangement joins TRBV6-2 or TRBV6-3 to TRBJ2-7, with D possibly TRBD1 on 5 matching bases. CDR3 length: 15 amino acids. From germline, CDR1 is MNHEY and CDR2 SVGEGT. The V gene lost 2 bases and the J gene lost 0 bases, with 11 bases spanning the gap. CDR3 amino acids: CASSYRGKHSYEQYF. The CDR3 nucleotides read TGTGCCAGCAGTTACAGGGGTAAACACTCCTACGAGCAGTACTTC.

The V call is TRBV20-1, the J call TRBJ1-2, with 8 bases that match TRBD1. This CDR3 comprises 11 residues. V shed 5 bases, J shed 14 bases, and the junction held 10 bases outside the gene matches. Germline CDR1 and CDR2: DFQATT and SNEGSKA (reference sequence). In nucleotides, the CDR3 is TGCAGTGCTTCCCCCGGGACAGGAAAAACCTTC. Protein product: CSASPGTGKTF.

This rearrangement joins TRBV11-3 to TRBJ1-4; perhaps TRBD1 as D (5 bases). Trimming shortened V by 8 bases and J by 8 bases, and 15 bases separated the two germline ends. The CDR3 consists of 13 residues. The germline V gene has CDR1 SGHNT and CDR2 YENEEA. In nucleotides, the CDR3 is TGTGCCAGCGGCTACCGCGCAGGGGAAAAACTGTTTTTT. Translating it yields CASGYRAGEKLFF.

This chain joins TRBV29-1 and TRBJ1-4, with D possibly TRBD1 on 5 matching bases. This CDR3 has 14 amino acids. V gave up 4 bases and J gave up 7 bases, with 16 bases separating them. Germline loops: CDR1 SQVTM, CDR2 ANQGSEA. The CDR3 bases are TGCAGCGTTGTCCTGGGGGGTGGGTCTGAAAAACTGTTTTTT. Translated: CSVVLGGGSEKLFF.

J is TRBJ1-4 and V is TRBV27; D might be TRBD1 (6 bases). Germline lookup yields CDR1 MNHEY and CDR2 SMNVEV (reference sequence). The CDR3 spans 11 residues. Trimming stripped 9 bases from V and 12 bases from J, with 14 bases between. This CDR3 is CARPHRDELFF. CDR3 coding DNA: TGTGCCAGACCACACAGGGATGAACTGTTTTTT.

The chain couples TRBV30 to TRBJ2-5; 7 positions match TRBD2. The V segment lost 3 bases and the J segment 7 bases; nucleotides outside the gene matches: 8. The CDR3 totals 13 residues. Per the germline V gene, CDR1 is GTSNPN and CDR2 is SVGIG (reference sequence). The CDR3 here is CAWSVGPGGTQYF. The CDR3 bases are TGTGCCTGGAGCGTAGGGCCGGGAGGGACCCAGTACTTC.

This clone appeared a few times. This rearrangement joins TRBV27 to TRBJ1-2, with TRBD1 as a possible D gene (5 bases). The CDR3 is 15 residues long. Germline V gene data show CDR1 as MNHEY and CDR2 as SMNVEV (reference sequence). V lost 3 bases and J lost 3, with 14 bases in between. The CDR3 spells CASSLQAGIYYGYTF. CDR3 bases: TGTGCCAGCAGTTTGCAGGCAGGGATTTACTATGGCTACACCTTC.

V usage is TRBV19 and J usage is TRBJ1-1; 7 nucleotides agree with TRBD1. The V gene's germline CDR1 is LNHDA and CDR2 SQIVND (reference sequence). There are 15 residues in the CDR3. The junction had 8 bases not matched to a gene; V was cut back by 3 bases and J by 4 bases. The CDR3 bases are TGTGCCAGTAGTATGACAGGGTTGTCGGTCACTGAAGCTTTCTTT. Translated, it gives CASSMTGLSVTEAFF.

V is TRBV18 and J is TRBJ2-1; a weak D match, TRBD1 (6 bases). V was shortened by 1 base and J by 6 bases, with 7 bases between the two germline ends. Germline V lookup: CDR1 KGHSH, CDR2 LQKENI. The length of the CDR3 is 13 residues. CDR3 region: CASSPQGVNEQFF. CDR3 bases: TGTGCCAGCTCACCACAGGGGGTCAATGAGCAGTTCTTC.

V is TRBV24-1 and J is TRBJ1-5; 11 positions match TRBD1. V lost 7 bases to trimming and J lost 5 bases; unmatched junction nucleotides: 6. Per germline, CDR1 KGHDR and CDR2 SFDVKD. The CDR3 consists of 15 residues. CDR3 sequence reads: CATRHRDRGDQPQHF. DNA of the CDR3: TGTGCCACCAGACACCGGGACAGGGGGGATCAGCCCCAGCATTTT.

V and J are TRBV5-5 and TRBJ2-5; D is uncertain. CDR1 SGHKS and CDR2 YYEKEE come from the germline V gene (reference sequence). The CDR3 length is 11 residues. V was trimmed by 4 bases and J by 3 bases, leaving 4 bases between them. The CDR3 loop reads CASSLKETQYF. The CDR3 DNA follows: TGTGCCAGCAGCCTTAAAGAGACCCAGTACTTC.

The V and J genes are TRBV28 and TRBJ1-1, with D unclear. This CDR3 has 10 residues. Germline loops: CDR1 MDHEN, CDR2 SYDVKM. The germline V and J ends were trimmed by 10 bases and 2 bases, with 5 bases remaining between them. Here the CDR3 DNA reads TGTGCCACCCCTAACACTGAAGCTTTCTTT. This translates into CATPNTEAFF.

The chain joins TRBV6-5 to TRBJ1-1; D unclear. Deletions cut 7 bases from V and 3 bases from J, with 12 bases between. In germline, CDR1 is MNHEY, CDR2 SVGAGI. This CDR3 is 13 amino acids long. CDR3 protein: CASNGVADTEAFF. The CDR3 nucleotides read TGTGCCAGCAACGGGGTGGCGGACACTGAAGCTTTCTTT.

This clone is medium-sized. The chain carries TRBV19 and TRBJ2-7; a possible D gene is TRBD2 (6 bases). The V and J ends lost 10 bases and 7 bases respectively, with 14 bases between them. The germline gives CDR1 LNHDA, CDR2 SQIVND (reference sequence). The CDR3 runs 11 residues. The CDR3 coding sequence is TGTGCCACCTTGGGGGGTTTGGAGCAGTACTTC. It encodes CATLGGLEQYF. Based on the CDR3 plus reference TRBV19 and TRBJ2-7, the full variable domain is DGGITQSPKYLFRKEGQNVTLSCEQNLNHDAMYWYRQDPGQGLRLIYYSQIVNDFQKGDIAEGYSVSREKKESFPLTVTSAQKNPTAFYLCATLGGLEQYFGPGTRLTVT.

V is TRBV19 and J is TRBJ2-7; possible D gene TRBD1, 5 bases. This CDR3 region has 13 residues. The V gene lost 3 bases and the J gene lost 3 bases, with 9 bases spanning the gap. Germline CDR1 is LNHDA and CDR2 is SQIVND (reference sequence). DNA for the CDR3: TGTGCCAGTAGTATGGACACAGACTACGAGCAGTACTTC. It is translated as CASSMDTDYEQYF.

This chain links TRBV7-6 with TRBJ2-1; 9 positions match TRBD2. CDR1 and CDR2 (germline): SGHVS, FNYEAQ. The CDR3 has 18 amino acids. Trimming took 6 bases from V and 1 from J; bases not matched to a gene: 13. DNA for the CDR3: TGTGCCAGCAGTTTTAGAGAAGCGGGGGGATGGTCCTACAATGAGCAGTTCTTC. Encoded protein: CASSFREAGGWSYNEQFF.